One sample yielded the 5 T cell receptor beta chains listed below, sequenced in a study of shared clonotypes between healthy human individuals. Some clones are missing from TCRdb's copy, which holds only in-frame ones; the method was immunoSEQ multiplex PCR. The sample consists of approximately 940,000 clones, 60% to 85% of them appearing once. Sequencing was done on a sample of memory CD4+ T cells sorted from blood. Described subset: CD45RA-negative fraction. These receptor sequences come from a man between 18 and 29 years old in good health.

In this sample, this clone turned up once. The chain employs TRBV7-2 and TRBJ1-5; weak D call: TRBD1 (5 bases). This CDR3 is built from 15 residues. The V end lost 3 bases, the J end lost 2 bases, and 11 bases lay between the germline ends. Germline CDR1 SGHTA, CDR2 FQGNSA. CDR3 sequence reads: CASSFLSRGNQPQHF. The CDR3 bases are TGTGCCAGCAGCTTTTTGTCCAGGGGCAATCAGCCCCAGCATTTT.

The chain employs TRBV7-9 and TRBJ2-1; D is uncertain. The germline V gene has CDR1 SEHNR and CDR2 FQNEAQ (reference sequence). The CDR3 contains 13 residues. Trimming pared 1 base from V and 2 bases from J, leaving 3 bases between. The CDR3 here is CASSLEPYNEQFF. CDR3 DNA sequence: TGTGCCAGCAGCTTAGAACCCTACAATGAGCAGTTCTTC.

The CDR3 spells CASSQDGGGGYTF. The CDR3 nucleotides are TGCGCCAGCAGCCAAGATGGGGGTGGCGGCTACACCTTC. This chain joins TRBV4-3 and TRBJ1-2; TRBD1 might be the D (5 bases). Deletions cut 0 bases from V and 8 bases from J, with 10 bases between. Germline loops: CDR1 LGHNA, CDR2 YSLEER. The CDR3 totals 13 residues.

This clone was observed a handful of times. V gene TRBV10-3 combines with J gene TRBJ1-6; 7 bases match TRBD1. Germline V gene sequence: CDR1 ENHRY, CDR2 SYGVKD. The CDR3 is made up of 14 amino acids. V lost 4 bases and J lost 8; bases outside the gene matches: 5. The DNA of the CDR3 is TGTGCCATCAGTGGGACAGGAGCGGATTCACCCCTCCACTTT. Amino acid sequence: CAISGTGADSPLHF.

CDR3 bases: TGTGCCAACTCGAAAGAGGGACAGGGGGAGGATACGCAGTATTTT. This gives the protein CANSKEGQGEDTQYF. V is TRBV2 and J is TRBJ2-3; 11 bases map to TRBD1. From germline, CDR1 is SNHLY and CDR2 FYNNEI. This CDR3 is built from 15 residues. Trimming took 10 bases from V and 6 from J; bases not matched to a gene: 12.